A single sample is the source of the 4 T cell receptor beta chains below, sequenced in a study of blood T cell repertoires in COVID-19. Profiled with immunoSEQ multiplex PCR; TCRdb holds only in-frame clones, not every one. The sample lists over 250,000 clones, approximately 89% occurring once. Sample: peripheral blood. The receptors come from a man in his forties who had recovered from COVID-19.

The rearrangement links TRBV25-1 to TRBJ2-1; 7 bases align to TRBD2. CDR1 and CDR2 (germline): MGHDK, SYGVNS. The CDR3 sequence is 13 residues long. V dropped 4 bases and J dropped 6; count of bases not matched to a gene: 3. CDR3 loop: CASSVAGGNEQFF. CDR3 nucleotides: TGTGCCAGCAGTGTAGCGGGCGGCAATGAGCAGTTCTTC.

J is TRBJ2-7 and V is TRBV5-1; TRBD1 aligns across 10 bases. In germline, CDR1 is SGHRS, CDR2 YFSETQ. The J segment lost 0 bases and the V segment lost 4 bases, leaving 7 bases of the junction unmatched. This CDR3 has 16 amino acids. CDR3 loop: CASSQGQGGYSYEQYF. The CDR3 DNA reads TGCGCCAGCAGCCAAGGACAGGGGGGTTACTCCTACGAGCAGTACTTC.

This clone was observed once. V and J are TRBV6-2 or TRBV6-3 and TRBJ2-7, with TRBD1 identical over 8 bases. The trim removed 4 bases at V and 5 bases at J, leaving 16 bases unmatched. Germline CDR1 reads MNHEY; CDR2 reads SVGEGT. The CDR3 runs 17 residues. Here the CDR3 DNA reads TGTGCCAGCAGTTTACCAACGGACAGGGCCCTTAAGGACGAGCAGTACTTC. Its protein is CASSLPTDRALKDEQYF.

The chain's CDR3 is CASSAGTGNSPLHF. The CDR3 DNA sequence: TGTGCCAGCAGTGCCGGCACAGGTAATTCACCCCTCCACTTT. The J gene is TRBJ1-6, the V gene TRBV2, with a tentative D call TRBD1 (5 bases). Between the trimmed V and J ends, which lost 4 bases and 6 bases, there was a span of 10 bases. The CDR3 has 14 residues. Looked up from germline, CDR1 is SNHLY and CDR2 is FYNNEI. Variable domain in full (rest from reference TRBV2 and TRBJ1-6): EPEVTQTPSHQVTQMGQEVILRCVPISNHLYFYWYRQILGQKVEFLVSFYNNEISEKSEIFDDQFSVERPDGSNFTLKIRSTKLEDSAMYFCASSAGTGNSPLHFGNGTRLTVT.